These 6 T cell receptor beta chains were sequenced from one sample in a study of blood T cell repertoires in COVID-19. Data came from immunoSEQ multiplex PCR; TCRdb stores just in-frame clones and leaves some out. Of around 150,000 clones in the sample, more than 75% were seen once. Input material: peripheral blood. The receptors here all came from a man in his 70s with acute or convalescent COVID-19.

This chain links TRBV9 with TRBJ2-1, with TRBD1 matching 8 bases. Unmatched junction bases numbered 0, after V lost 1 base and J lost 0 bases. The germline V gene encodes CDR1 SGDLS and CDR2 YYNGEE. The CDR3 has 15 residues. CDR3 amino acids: CASSVTGGSYNEQFF. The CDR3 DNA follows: TGTGCCAGCAGCGTAACAGGGGGCTCCTACAATGAGCAGTTCTTC. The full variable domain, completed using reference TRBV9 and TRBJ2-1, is DSGVTQTPKHLITATGQRVTLRCSPRSGDLSVYWYQQSLDQGLQFLIQYYNGEERAKGNILERFSAQQFPDLHSELNLSSLELGDSALYFCASSVTGGSYNEQFFGPGTRLTVL.

CDR3 region: CASSQELIGSGYEQYF. The CDR3 nucleotides are TGTGCCAGCAGCCAAGAACTGATTGGGAGCGGTTACGAGCAGTACTTC. The chain couples TRBV14 to TRBJ2-7; tentatively, D is TRBD2 (5 bases). CDR1 is SGHDN and CDR2 is FVKESK in the germline V gene. The CDR3 spans 16 residues. Trimming took off 0 bases at V and 4 bases at J, with 16 bases between the two ends.

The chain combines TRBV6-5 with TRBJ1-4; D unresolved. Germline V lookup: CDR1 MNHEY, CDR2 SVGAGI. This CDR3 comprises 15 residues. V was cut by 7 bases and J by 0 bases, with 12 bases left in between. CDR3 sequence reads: CASKQAGATNEKLFF. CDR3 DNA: TGTGCCAGCAAGCAGGCGGGAGCAACTAATGAAAAACTGTTTTTT.

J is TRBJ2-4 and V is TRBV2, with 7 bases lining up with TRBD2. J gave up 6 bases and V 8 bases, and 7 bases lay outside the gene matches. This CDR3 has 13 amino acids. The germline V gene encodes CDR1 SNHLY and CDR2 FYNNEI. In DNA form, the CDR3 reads TGTGCCAGCGATGTAACGGGAGGAAACATTCAGTACTTC. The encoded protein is CASDVTGGNIQYF.

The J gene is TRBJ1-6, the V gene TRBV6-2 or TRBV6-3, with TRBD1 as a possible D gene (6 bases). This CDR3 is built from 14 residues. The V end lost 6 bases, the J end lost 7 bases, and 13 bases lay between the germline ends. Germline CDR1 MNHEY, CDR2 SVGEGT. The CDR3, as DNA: TGTGCCAGCAGCCCCATGGGGGCCAATTCACCCCTCCACTTT. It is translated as CASSPMGANSPLHF.

The CDR3 DNA follows: TGTGCCAGCAGGATACAGGGTTATGATGGCTACACCTTC. Amino acid sequence: CASRIQGYDGYTF. The chain recombines TRBV6-5 with TRBJ1-2; a possible D gene is TRBD1 (6 bases). Germline lookup yields CDR1 MNHEY and CDR2 SVGAGI. The CDR3 consists of 13 residues. Deletions cut 6 bases from V and 6 bases from J, with 14 bases between.